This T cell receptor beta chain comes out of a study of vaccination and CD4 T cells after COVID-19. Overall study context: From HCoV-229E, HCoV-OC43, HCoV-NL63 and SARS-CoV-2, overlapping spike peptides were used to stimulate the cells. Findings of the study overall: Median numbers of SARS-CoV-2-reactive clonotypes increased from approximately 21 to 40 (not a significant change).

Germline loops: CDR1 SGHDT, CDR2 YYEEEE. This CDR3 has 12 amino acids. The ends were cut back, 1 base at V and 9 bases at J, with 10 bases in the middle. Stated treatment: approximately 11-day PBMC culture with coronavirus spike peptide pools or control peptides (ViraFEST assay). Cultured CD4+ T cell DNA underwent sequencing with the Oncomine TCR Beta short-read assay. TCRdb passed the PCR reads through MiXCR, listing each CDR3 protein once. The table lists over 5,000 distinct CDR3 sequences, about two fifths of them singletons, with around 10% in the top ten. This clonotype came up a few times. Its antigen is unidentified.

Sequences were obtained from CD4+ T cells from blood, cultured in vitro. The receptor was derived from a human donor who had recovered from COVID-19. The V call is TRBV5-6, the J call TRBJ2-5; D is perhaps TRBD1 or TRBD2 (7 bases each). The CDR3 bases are TGTGCCAGCAGCTTGCCAGGGGGGGCCCAGTACTTC. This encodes CASSLPGGAQYF.